This T cell receptor (beta chain) was identified in a study of molecular identifiers for immune sequencing clone quantification (dated by TCRdb to between 2017 and 2018). With regard to the full study: For a replicate experiment, RNA from 20,000 or 100,000 naive CD8 T cells was divided into five aliquots, and four of the five aliquots were sequenced. This methods study benchmarked molecular-identifier clustering-based TCR repertoire sequencing (MIDCIRS) and TCR RNA copy counting, using CD8 T cells to do so.

Library generation was performed with PCR. The reads were generated on a NextSeq 500. Bulk TCR libraries were made following a previously described method, with the TCR primers given in Table S5. The Qiagen AllPrep DNA/RNA kit was used to purify total RNA. Before any analysis, reads coming from multiple sequencing runs of the same library were combined into one pool. As for the original processing: Reads were retained only if their TCR constant sequence matched exactly, and those retained reads were trimmed to 150 nt and grouped according to their 12-nt molecular barcodes. Reads within each barcode group were sub-clustered using a 15% Levenshtein threshold, and quality-weighted consensus sequences were constructed for each RNA molecule. Non-functional sequences were excluded, and lower-count sequences lying one edit away from another sequence were also excluded. Based on fitting two negative binomial distributions, any barcode sub-cluster with under 20% of the maximum read count was discarded. TCRdb reanalyzed the raw reads on its own, using fastp at Q25 for trimming and MiXCR for clone calling, and kept in-frame beta chains. All rows with the same CDR3 protein become a single entry with the most common DNA and genes. None of the V and J calls come from the authors' own analysis; TCRdb made them. The sample table shows under 800,000 distinct CDR3 sequences, and less than 30% are seen once. Of the sample, around 0.78% is held by the ten largest clones.

Libraries of naive CD8 T cells were built from approximately 20,000 to 1,000,000 sorted cells, with 10%, 30% or 50% of the purified RNA used. On a BD FACSAria II, naive CD8 T cells were FACS-sorted as CD8+CD4-CCR7+CD45RA+ and collected into RLT Plus buffer. To test detection sensitivity, Jurkat RNA equivalent to about ten TCR copies was spiked into samples of roughly 20,000-1,000,000 naive CD8 T cells. CD8 T cells were enriched with RosetteSep CD8+ T Cell Enrichment Cocktail and Ficoll-Paque, followed by ACK red cell lysis. What the study reported, not specific to this receptor: Naive libraries contained spiked-in Jurkat TCR RNA (around eleven copies' worth), which is not part of the donor repertoire. When barcode sub-clustering was not used, chimeric consensus sequences inflated TCR diversity, with chimeras reaching as high as 47%. Highly expanded clone sizes could be underestimated because identical TCR molecules may share a barcode. Modeling estimated around 3.2 recovered TCR RNA copies per cell, compared with about 10 by digital PCR, which implies roughly 30% capture efficiency. A single cell's worth of spiked-in Jurkat TCR RNA was reported detectable even among about a million naive CD8 T cells. In CMV-specific effector cells, over 99% of molecules were held by clones above 20 RNA copies, whereas under 1% of molecules were held by such clones in naive cells.

This clonotype was found many times. The clone's antigen remains unknown. No clone much larger than this one lies a single base away; base qualities are absent. The sequencing input was naive CD8+ T cells from blood, with Jurkat cell RNA spiked in. The label giving this sample's cell subset or site can be read as: FACS-sorted CD8+CD4-CCR7+CD45RA+ naive T cells. The origin of this receptor is a human donor in good health. Some libraries in this study had Jurkat cell RNA spiked in.

The CDR3 amino acid sequence is: CASSPTGTGSSYEQYF. The nucleotide sequence reads as follows: TGTGCCAGCAGTCCTACCGGGACAGGGAGCTCCTACGAGCAGTACTTC. Rearrangement joined TRBV28 to TRBJ2-7, with 9 central nucleotides matching TRBD1. CDR1 and CDR2 are read off the germline V gene as MDHEN and SYDVKM. The CDR3 goes from the cysteine to the phenylalanine over 16 residues. The sequence is cut down to CDR3 DNA, 48 bases in frame from base 1. V ends up 5 bases short and J 0 bases short, with an unmatched junction base count of 8.